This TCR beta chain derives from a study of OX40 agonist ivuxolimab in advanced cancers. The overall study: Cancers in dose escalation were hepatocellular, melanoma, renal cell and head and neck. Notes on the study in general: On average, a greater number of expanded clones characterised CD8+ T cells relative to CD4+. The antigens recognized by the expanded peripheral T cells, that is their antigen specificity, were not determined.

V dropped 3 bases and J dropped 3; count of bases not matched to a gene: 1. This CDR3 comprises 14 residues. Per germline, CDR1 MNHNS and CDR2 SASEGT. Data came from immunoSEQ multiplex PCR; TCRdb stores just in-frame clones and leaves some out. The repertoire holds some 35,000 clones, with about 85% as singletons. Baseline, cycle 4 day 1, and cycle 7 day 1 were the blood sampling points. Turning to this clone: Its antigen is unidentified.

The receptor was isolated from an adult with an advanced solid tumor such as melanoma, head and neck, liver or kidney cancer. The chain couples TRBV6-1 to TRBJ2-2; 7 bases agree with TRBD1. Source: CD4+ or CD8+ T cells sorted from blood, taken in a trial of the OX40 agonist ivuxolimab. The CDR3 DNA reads TGTGCCAGCAGTGAGGGACAGTACACCGGGGAGCTGTTTTTT. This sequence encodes CASSEGQYTGELFF.